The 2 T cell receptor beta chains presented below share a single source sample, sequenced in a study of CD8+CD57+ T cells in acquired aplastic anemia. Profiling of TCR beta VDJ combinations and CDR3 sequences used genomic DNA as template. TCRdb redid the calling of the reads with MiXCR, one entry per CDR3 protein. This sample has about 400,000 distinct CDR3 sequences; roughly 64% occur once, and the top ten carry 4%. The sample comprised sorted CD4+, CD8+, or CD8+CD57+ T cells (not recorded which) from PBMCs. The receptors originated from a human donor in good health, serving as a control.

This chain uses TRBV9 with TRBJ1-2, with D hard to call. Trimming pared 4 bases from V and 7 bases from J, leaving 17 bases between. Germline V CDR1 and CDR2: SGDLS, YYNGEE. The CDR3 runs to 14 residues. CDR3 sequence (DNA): TGTGCCAGCAGCTTAGCCGCGGGAGGTCGTGGCTACACCTTC. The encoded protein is CASSLAAGGRGYTF. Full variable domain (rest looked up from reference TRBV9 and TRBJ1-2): DSGVTQTPKHLITATGQRVTLRCSPRSGDLSVYWYQQSLDQGLQFLIQYYNGEERAKGNILERFSAQQFPDLHSELNLSSLELGDSALYFCASSLAAGGRGYTFGSGTRLTVV.

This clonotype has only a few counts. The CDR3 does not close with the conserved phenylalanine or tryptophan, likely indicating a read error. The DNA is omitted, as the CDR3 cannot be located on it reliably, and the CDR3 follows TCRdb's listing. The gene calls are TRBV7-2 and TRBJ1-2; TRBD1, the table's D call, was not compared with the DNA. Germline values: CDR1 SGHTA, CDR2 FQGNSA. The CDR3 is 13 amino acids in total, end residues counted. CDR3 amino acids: CASSLDRTGSDEQ.